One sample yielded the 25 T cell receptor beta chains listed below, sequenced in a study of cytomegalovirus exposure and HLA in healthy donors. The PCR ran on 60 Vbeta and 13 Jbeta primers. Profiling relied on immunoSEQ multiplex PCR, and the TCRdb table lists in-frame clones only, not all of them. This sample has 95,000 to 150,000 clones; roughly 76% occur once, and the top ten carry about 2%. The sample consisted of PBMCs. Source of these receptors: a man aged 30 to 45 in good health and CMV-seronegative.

The CDR3: CASSSAMGGSYNEQFF. The CDR3 nucleotides read TGTGCCAGCAGCTCCGCCATGGGGGGCTCCTACAATGAGCAGTTCTTC. The V gene is TRBV5-6, the J gene TRBJ2-1; D may be TRBD2 (6 bases). Looked up from germline, CDR1 is SGHDT and CDR2 is YYEEEE. The V and J ends lost 3 bases and 0 bases respectively, with 13 bases between them. There are 16 residues in the CDR3.

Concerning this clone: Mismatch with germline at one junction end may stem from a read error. DNA of the CDR3: TGTGCCAGCAGTTTGCGACTAGCGGGGGGGAAAAACAGTCAGTACTTC. This gives the protein CASSLRLAGGKNSQYF. This chain links TRBV27 with TRBJ2-4; TRBD2 matches 14 bases. CDR3 length equals 16 residues. Per germline, CDR1 MNHEY and CDR2 SMNVEV (reference sequence).

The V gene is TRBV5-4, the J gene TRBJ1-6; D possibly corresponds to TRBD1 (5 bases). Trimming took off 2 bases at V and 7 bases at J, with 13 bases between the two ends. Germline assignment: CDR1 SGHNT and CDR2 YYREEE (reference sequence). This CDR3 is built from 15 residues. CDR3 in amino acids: CASSFGGAPNSPLHF. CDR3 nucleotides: TGTGCCAGCAGCTTTGGAGGGGCACCGAATTCACCCCTCCACTTT.

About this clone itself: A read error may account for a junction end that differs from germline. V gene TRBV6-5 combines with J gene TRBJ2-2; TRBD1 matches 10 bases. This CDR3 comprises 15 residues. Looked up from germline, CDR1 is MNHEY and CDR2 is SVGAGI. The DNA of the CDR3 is TGTGCCAGTAGTTTAGGGACAGGGGCCACCGGGGAGCTGTTTTTT. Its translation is CASSLGTGATGELFF.

The CDR3 region has the DNA TGCGCCAGCAGCCAAGGACTAGTTAACGAGCAGTACTTC. It yields the protein CASSQGLVNEQYF. The chain employs TRBV4-1 and TRBJ2-7; TRBD2 is a possible D gene (6 bases). Germline V gene sequence: CDR1 MGHRA, CDR2 YSYEKL. The CDR3 contains 13 residues. Trimming pared 1 base from V and 5 bases from J, leaving 9 bases between.

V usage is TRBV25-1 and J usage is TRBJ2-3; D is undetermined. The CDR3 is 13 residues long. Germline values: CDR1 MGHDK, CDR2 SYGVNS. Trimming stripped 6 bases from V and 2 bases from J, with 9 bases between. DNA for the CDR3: TGTGCCAGCAGAGTTATAGACACAGATACGCAGTATTTT. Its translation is CASRVIDTDTQYF.

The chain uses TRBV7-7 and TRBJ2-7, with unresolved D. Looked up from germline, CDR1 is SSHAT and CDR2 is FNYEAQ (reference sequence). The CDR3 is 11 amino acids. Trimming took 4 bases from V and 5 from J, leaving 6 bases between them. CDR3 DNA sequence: TGTGCCAGCAGCTCTAGAAACGAGCAGTACTTC. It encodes CASSSRNEQYF.

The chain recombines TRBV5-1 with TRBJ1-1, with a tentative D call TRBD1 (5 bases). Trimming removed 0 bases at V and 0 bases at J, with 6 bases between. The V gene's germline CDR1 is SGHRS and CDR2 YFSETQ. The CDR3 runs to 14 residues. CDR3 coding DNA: TGCGCCAGCAGCTTGGACAGGCTGAACACTGAAGCTTTCTTT. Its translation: CASSLDRLNTEAFF.

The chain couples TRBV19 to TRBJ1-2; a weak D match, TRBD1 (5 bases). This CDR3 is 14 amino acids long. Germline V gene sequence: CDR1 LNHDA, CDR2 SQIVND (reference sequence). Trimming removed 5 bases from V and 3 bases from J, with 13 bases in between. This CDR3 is CASSHPTGDYGYTF. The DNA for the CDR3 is TGTGCCAGTAGTCACCCCACGGGGGACTATGGCTACACCTTC. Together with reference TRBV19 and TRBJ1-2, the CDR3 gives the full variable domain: DGGITQSPKYLFRKEGQNVTLSCEQNLNHDAMYWYRQDPGQGLRLIYYSQIVNDFQKGDIAEGYSVSREKKESFPLTVTSAQKNPTAFYLCASSHPTGDYGYTFGSGTRLTVV.

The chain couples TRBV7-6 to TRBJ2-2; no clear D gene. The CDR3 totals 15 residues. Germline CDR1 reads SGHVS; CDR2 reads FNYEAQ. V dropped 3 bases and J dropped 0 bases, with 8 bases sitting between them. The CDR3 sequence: CASSLAFANTGELFF. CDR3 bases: TGTGCCAGCAGCTTGGCCTTCGCGAACACCGGGGAGCTGTTTTTT.

The CDR3, as DNA: TGTGCCAGCAGGGGTAGGACAGGGGGCGCACAGACCCAGTACTTC. Translation gives CASRGRTGGAQTQYF. The V gene is TRBV2, the J gene TRBJ2-5; 11 bases agree with TRBD1. The CDR3 loop spans 15 amino acids. With V trimmed by 6 bases and J by 6 bases, 9 bases remained unmatched. Germline assignment: CDR1 SNHLY and CDR2 FYNNEI.

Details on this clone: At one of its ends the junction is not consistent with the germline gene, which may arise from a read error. The CDR3 loop reads CASSQAGGPGANGLTF. The CDR3 DNA follows: TGCGCCAGCAGCCAAGCGGGGGGGCCTGGGGCCAACGGCCTGACTTTC. The rearrangement uses TRBV4-3 and TRBJ2-6, with 8 bases matching TRBD2. Germline V gene data show CDR1 as LGHNA and CDR2 as YSLEER. The CDR3 contains 16 residues.

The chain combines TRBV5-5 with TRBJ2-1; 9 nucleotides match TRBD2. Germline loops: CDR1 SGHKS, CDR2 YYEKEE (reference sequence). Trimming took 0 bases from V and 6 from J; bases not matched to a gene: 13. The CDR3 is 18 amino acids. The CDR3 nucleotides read TGTGCCAGCAGCTTGGATGAGCTGCGTCTAGCGGGACTCAATGAGCAGTTCTTC. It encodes CASSLDELRLAGLNEQFF.

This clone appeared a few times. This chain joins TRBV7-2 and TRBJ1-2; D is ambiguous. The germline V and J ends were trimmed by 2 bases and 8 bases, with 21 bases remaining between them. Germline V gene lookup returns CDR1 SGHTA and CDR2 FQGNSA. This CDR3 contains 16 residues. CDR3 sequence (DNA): TGTGCCAGCAGCTTAAGTGCGTCAGCACTAGTGAGGGGCTACACCTTC. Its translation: CASSLSASALVRGYTF.

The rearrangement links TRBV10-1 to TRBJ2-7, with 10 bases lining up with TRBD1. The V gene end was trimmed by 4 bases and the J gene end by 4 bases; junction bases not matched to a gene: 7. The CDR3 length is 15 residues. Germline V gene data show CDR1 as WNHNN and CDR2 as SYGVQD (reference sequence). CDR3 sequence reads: CASSGGQGSKYEQYF. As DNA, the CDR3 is TGCGCCAGCAGTGGGGGACAGGGGAGTAAGTACGAGCAGTACTTC.

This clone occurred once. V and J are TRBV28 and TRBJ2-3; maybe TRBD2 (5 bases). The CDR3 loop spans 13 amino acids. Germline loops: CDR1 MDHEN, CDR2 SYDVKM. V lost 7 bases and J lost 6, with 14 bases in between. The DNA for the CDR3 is TGTGCCAGCAAAGCCGGGGAAGCCGATACGCAGTATTTT. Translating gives CASKAGEADTQYF. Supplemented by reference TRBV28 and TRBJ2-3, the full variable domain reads DVKVTQSSRYLVKRTGEKVFLECVQDMDHENMFWYRQDPGLGLRLIYFSYDVKMKEKGDIPEGYSVSREKKERFSLILESASTNQTSMYLCASKAGEADTQYFGPGTRLTVL.

This CDR3 reads CASSYGRGATGELFF. CDR3 DNA: TGTGCCAGCAGTTACGGCAGGGGGGCCACCGGGGAGCTGTTTTTT. This chain joins TRBV6-5 and TRBJ2-2; possibly TRBD1 for D (7 bases). CDR3 length: 15 amino acids. V was clipped by 2 bases and J by 4 bases, with 11 bases between them. Germline V gene lookup returns CDR1 MNHEY and CDR2 SVGAGI.

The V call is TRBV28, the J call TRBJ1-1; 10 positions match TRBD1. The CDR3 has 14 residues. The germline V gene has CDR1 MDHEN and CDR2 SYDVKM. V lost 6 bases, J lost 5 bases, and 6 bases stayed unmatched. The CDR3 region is CASSRQGAYTEAFF. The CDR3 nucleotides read TGTGCCAGCAGCCGACAGGGGGCGTATACTGAAGCTTTCTTT.

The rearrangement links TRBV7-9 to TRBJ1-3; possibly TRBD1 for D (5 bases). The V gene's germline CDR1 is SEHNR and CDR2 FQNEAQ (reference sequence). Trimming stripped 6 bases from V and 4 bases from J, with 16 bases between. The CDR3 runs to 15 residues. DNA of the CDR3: TGTGCCAGCAGTTCCTGGGGGGAGTCGGGAAACACCATATATTTT. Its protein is CASSSWGESGNTIYF.

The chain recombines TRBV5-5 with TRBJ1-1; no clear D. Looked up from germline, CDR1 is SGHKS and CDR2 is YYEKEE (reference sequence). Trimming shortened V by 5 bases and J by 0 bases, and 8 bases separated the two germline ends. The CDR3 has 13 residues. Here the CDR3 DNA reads TGTGCCAGCAGATTACAGATGAACACTGAAGCTTTCTTT. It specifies CASRLQMNTEAFF.

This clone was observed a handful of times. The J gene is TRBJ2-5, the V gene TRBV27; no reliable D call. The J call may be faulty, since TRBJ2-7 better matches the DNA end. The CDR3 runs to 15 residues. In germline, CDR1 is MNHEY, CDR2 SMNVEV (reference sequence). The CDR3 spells CASSPKIHSSYEQYF. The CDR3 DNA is TGTGCCAGCAGTCCGAAGATACATAGCTCCTACGAGCAGTACTTC.

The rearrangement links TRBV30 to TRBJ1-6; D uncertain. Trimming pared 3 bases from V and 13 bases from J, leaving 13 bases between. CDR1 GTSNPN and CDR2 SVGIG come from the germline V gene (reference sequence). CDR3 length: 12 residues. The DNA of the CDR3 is TGTGCCTGGAGCCAAAAGACGGAGCCCCTCCACTTT. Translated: CAWSQKTEPLHF.

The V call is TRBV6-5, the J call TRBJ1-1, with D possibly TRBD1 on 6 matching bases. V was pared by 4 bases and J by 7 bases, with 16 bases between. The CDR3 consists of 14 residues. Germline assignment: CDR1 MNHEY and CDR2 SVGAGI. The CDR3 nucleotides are TGTGCCAGCAGTTCGATGGGGGCGGGAGTTGAAGCTTTCTTT. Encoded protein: CASSSMGAGVEAFF.

CDR3 in DNA: TGCGCCAGCAGCGGGACACCTAATGAAAAACTGTTTTTT. The encoded protein is CASSGTPNEKLFF. This sequence joins TRBV4-1 and TRBJ1-4; the D gene is possibly TRBD1 (6 bases). V dropped 5 bases and J dropped 3 bases, with 7 bases sitting between them. Germline loops: CDR1 MGHRA, CDR2 YSYEKL. This CDR3 region has 13 residues.

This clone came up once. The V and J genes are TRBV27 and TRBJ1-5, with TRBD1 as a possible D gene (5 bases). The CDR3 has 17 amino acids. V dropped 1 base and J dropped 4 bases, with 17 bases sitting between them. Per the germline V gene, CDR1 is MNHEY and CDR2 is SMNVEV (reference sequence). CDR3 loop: CASSLYRWGRGNQPQHF. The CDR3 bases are TGTGCCAGCAGTTTATACAGGTGGGGACGGGGGAATCAGCCCCAGCATTTT.